This T cell receptor beta chain derives from a study of radiation and T cells in renal cell carcinoma. On this clone: The antigen is undetermined.

Profiled with immunoSEQ multiplex PCR; TCRdb holds only in-frame clones, not every one. The repertoire holds some 60,000 clones, with around 78% as singletons. The time point: blood 2 weeks post-SBRT. Treatment described: 15 Gy SBRT to primary tumor, nephrectomy 4 weeks later. Radiation-treated patients gave blood at baseline, week 2 and week 4. CDR3 length: 16 amino acids. After removal of 5 bases from V and 2 bases from J, the junction contained 5 bases not matched to a gene. Germline assignment: CDR1 MNHNS and CDR2 SASEGT. General study results and limits: From baseline, blood top tumor clonotypes peaked at 2 weeks post-radiation. Without pretreatment biopsies, baseline tumor clonotype presence was undetermined.

The clonotype comes from a man aged 55 to 70 with renal cell carcinoma. Sequencing used blood, obtained from a patient whose treatment included radiotherapy and nephrectomy. V usage is TRBV6-1 and J usage is TRBJ1-6; 8 bases are a match to TRBD1. The CDR3, as DNA: TGTGCCAGCAGTAAAGACAGGGGACCCTATAATTCACCCCTCCACTTT. It codes for CASSKDRGPYNSPLHF.